Following are 13 T cell receptor beta chains from one sample sequenced in a study of T cells after yellow fever vaccination. TCRdb reprocessed the 5' RACE reads via MiXCR and lists one record per CDR3 protein. The sample yields about 220,000 distinct CDR3 sequences, about 3% seen once. The source material was CD4+ T cells sorted from PBMCs, sampled 10 days after the yellow fever booster vaccination. The receptors were gathered from a man in his late teens or twenties who received the YFV17D yellow fever vaccine.

This clonotype was recorded a few times. The CDR3 nucleotides read TGCGCCAGCACCTATACAGGGGCGAACACTGAAGCTTTCTTT. Translation: CASTYTGANTEAFF. The gene calls are TRBV5-1 and TRBJ1-1, with 7 bases identical to TRBD1. Germline loops: CDR1 SGHRS, CDR2 YFSETQ. J gave up 1 base and V 6 bases, and 6 bases lay outside the gene matches. The CDR3 has 14 residues.

This clonotype was seen repeatedly, ten times or more. The chain couples TRBV12-3 or TRBV12-4 to TRBJ2-5; D possibly corresponds to TRBD1 (5 bases). The CDR3 loop spans 15 amino acids. The V gene lost 2 bases and the J gene lost 0 bases, with 10 bases spanning the gap. The CDR3 reads CASSLRSGYQETQYF. CDR3 nucleotide sequence: TGTGCCAGCAGTTTAAGGTCAGGGTACCAAGAGACCCAGTACTTC.

The genes are TRBV5-4 and TRBJ2-1, with D maybe TRBD1 (6 bases). V dropped 4 bases and J dropped 15 bases, with 20 bases sitting between them. The CDR3 runs to 13 residues. CDR1 is SGHNT, CDR2 YYREEE, per germline (reference sequence). CDR3: CASSASTGPRTFF. The CDR3 DNA reads as TGTGCCAGCAGCGCAAGCACAGGGCCCAGAACGTTCTTC.

This clonotype was observed a few times. The V and J genes are TRBV5-1 and TRBJ1-5; D remains ambiguous. The V end was cut by 0 bases, the J end by 5 bases, with 6 bases between. The CDR3 totals 13 residues. CDR1 is SGHRS, CDR2 YFSETQ, per germline. CDR3 loop: CASSLEPDQPQHF. In nucleotides, the CDR3 is TGCGCCAGCAGCTTGGAACCCGATCAGCCCCAGCATTTT.

This clonotype showed up just a few times. V is TRBV24-1 and J is TRBJ2-3; 7 nucleotides match TRBD2. The CDR3 totals 16 residues. Unmatched junction bases numbered 7, after V lost 3 bases and J lost 2 bases. Looked up from germline, CDR1 is KGHDR and CDR2 is SFDVKD. As DNA, the CDR3 is TGTGCCACCAGTGATGCCAGCGGGGAACACACAGATACGCAGTATTTT. It encodes CATSDASGEHTDTQYF.

This clonotype occurred many times. The J gene is TRBJ1-2, the V gene TRBV29-1; D not resolved. Germline V gives CDR1 SQVTM, CDR2 ANQGSEA. The CDR3 covers 12 residues. The V and J ends lost 3 bases and 5 bases respectively, with 10 bases between them. The CDR3 loop reads CSVDVGGYGYTF. For the CDR3, the DNA is TGCAGCGTTGATGTAGGAGGTTATGGCTACACCTTC.

There are a few counts of this clonotype. The gene calls are TRBV5-1 and TRBJ2-1, with TRBD2 matching 10 bases. Trimming cost V 4 bases and J 6 bases; bases outside gene matches: 7. This CDR3 spans 15 amino acids. Per the germline V gene, CDR1 is SGHRS and CDR2 is YFSETQ. The CDR3 region is CASSIYASGGNEQFF. The CDR3 bases are TGCGCCAGCAGCATTTACGCTAGCGGGGGCAATGAGCAGTTCTTC.

This chain joins TRBV30 and TRBJ2-4; D is uncertain. V was trimmed by 0 bases and J by 5 bases, leaving 8 bases between them. CDR1 is GTSNPN and CDR2 is SVGIG in the germline V gene (reference sequence). This CDR3 contains 13 residues. CDR3 nucleotide sequence: TGTGCCTGGAGTGTAGCCCTGCAAAACATTCAGTACTTC. Residues: CAWSVALQNIQYF.

This clonotype was seen many times. The chain is built from TRBV2 and TRBJ1-1, with 9 bases that match TRBD1. Germline trimming cut 3 bases from V and 5 bases from J; bases unmatched to any gene: 7. Germline V lookup: CDR1 SNHLY, CDR2 FYNNEI. The CDR3 has 15 residues. CDR3 in amino acids: CASSDLDRGGTEAFF. The CDR3 nucleotides read TGTGCCAGCAGTGATTTGGACAGGGGAGGGACTGAAGCTTTCTTT.

V gene TRBV6-1 combines with J gene TRBJ2-3, with 8 bases identical to TRBD1. The CDR3 runs 16 residues. Germline assignment: CDR1 MNHNS and CDR2 SASEGT. V lost 3 bases to trimming and J lost 0 bases; unmatched junction nucleotides: 5. CDR3 sequence (DNA): TGTGCCAGCAGTGACCACGGGACAGGTAGCACAGATACGCAGTATTTT. Translation: CASSDHGTGSTDTQYF.

In this sample, this clonotype turned up a few times. This chain connects TRBV24-1 to TRBJ2-2, with 7 bases identical to TRBD2. Germline V lookup: CDR1 KGHDR, CDR2 SFDVKD. Trimming cost V 3 bases and J 1 base; bases outside gene matches: 7. The CDR3 loop spans 17 amino acids. CDR3 in amino acids: CATSDLQWGGNTGELFF. The CDR3 region has the DNA TGTGCCACCAGTGATCTGCAGTGGGGGGGGAACACCGGGGAGCTGTTTTTT.

V usage is TRBV4-2 and J usage is TRBJ1-6, with a weak D call TRBD1 (6 bases). V lost 4 bases and J 6 bases, leaving 16 bases between the germline ends. Germline V gene sequence: CDR1 LGHNA, CDR2 YNFKEQ. This CDR3 is built from 16 residues. The CDR3 DNA is TGTGCCAGCAGCCCCGATATCCAGGGGCGTAATTCACCCCTCCACTTT. Protein: CASSPDIQGRNSPLHF.

This clonotype was recorded at least ten times. The V and J genes are TRBV4-3 and TRBJ1-1, with D unclear. The CDR3 contains 15 residues. V dropped 0 bases and J dropped 1 base, with 9 bases sitting between them. Germline loops: CDR1 LGHNA, CDR2 YSLEER. Here the CDR3 DNA reads TGCGCCAGCAGCCAAGAGAGGCAAGCGAACACTGAAGCTTTCTTT. Translating it yields CASSQERQANTEAFF.